This T cell receptor beta chain was sequenced for a study of CD8 T cells in ankylosing spondylitis. General study points: Existing reports had already noted some motif variants in reactive arthritis synovial fluid and blood. CD8+ disease-linked clones were present at relatively low frequencies in blood. Disease-linked clones were reportedly significantly enriched in matched ankylosing spondylitis synovial fluid. Ankylosing spondylitis blood appeared to carry a characteristic TCR beta motif of fewer than 10 highly homologous variants.

This clonotype appeared many times. Its antigen remains unknown. The CDR3 runs to 15 residues. The V end was cut by 5 bases, the J end by 5 bases, with 16 bases between. Germline loops: CDR1 SGHVS, CDR2 FQNEAQ. Quantitative 5'-RACE with molecular barcodes produced the TCR beta libraries. TCRdb processed the 5' RACE reads anew with MiXCR; each CDR3 protein has one entry. The data show 700,000 to 1,000,000 distinct CDR3 sequences, 12% seen once. V usage is TRBV7-8 and J usage is TRBJ2-1; D may be TRBD1 or TRBD2 (6 bases each). This clonotype was obtained from a male donor with ankylosing spondylitis. Sequencing input: blood, either unsorted or a sorted T cell fraction (not recorded which). CDR3 region: CASSVQGGHNNEQFF. DNA of the CDR3: TGTGCCAGCAGCGTTCAAGGGGGGCATAACAATGAGCAGTTCTTC.